This TCR beta chain was retrieved from a study of control samples from healthy donors and cancer patients. The protocol was immunoSEQ multiplex PCR, while the TCRdb copy is restricted to in-frame clones and leaves out a portion. The repertoire consists of fewer than 95,000 clones, with approximately 86% occurring once and the leading ten covering approximately 19%. The germline gives CDR1 SGDLS, CDR2 YYNGEE. The CDR3 extends over 14 amino acids. The V end lost 0 bases, the J end lost 6 bases, and 10 bases lay between the germline ends. The receptor was derived from a young man in good health. Sequenced: blood. The rearrangement joins TRBV9 to TRBJ2-4; no clear D. This chain's CDR3 is CASSVAPSLNIQYF. Written as DNA, the CDR3 is TGTGCCAGCAGCGTAGCCCCTAGTTTAAACATTCAGTACTTC. Using reference TRBV9 and TRBJ2-4 for the parts outside the CDR3, the full variable domain is DSGVTQTPKHLITATGQRVTLRCSPRSGDLSVYWYQQSLDQGLQFLIQYYNGEERAKGNILERFSAQQFPDLHSELNLSSLELGDSALYFCASSVAPSLNIQYFGAGTRLSVL.